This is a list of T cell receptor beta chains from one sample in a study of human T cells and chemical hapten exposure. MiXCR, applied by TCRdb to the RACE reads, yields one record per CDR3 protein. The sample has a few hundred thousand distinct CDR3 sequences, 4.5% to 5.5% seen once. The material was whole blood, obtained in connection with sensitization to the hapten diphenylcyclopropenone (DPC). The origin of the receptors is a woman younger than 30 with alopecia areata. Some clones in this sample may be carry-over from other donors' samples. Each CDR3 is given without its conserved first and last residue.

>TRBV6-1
ASKFGSYNEQF
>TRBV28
ASSSPSEGNTEAF
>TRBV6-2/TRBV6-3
ASSYRYEQY
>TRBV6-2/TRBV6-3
ASSYRNSNQPQH
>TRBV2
ASSPLTGRTDTQY
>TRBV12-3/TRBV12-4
ASCLGGFETQY
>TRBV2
ASLGLPNTEAF
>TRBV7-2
ASSLAVGGRTDTQY
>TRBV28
ASSVTGSGANVLT
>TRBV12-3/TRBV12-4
ASSPRSRGFEKLF
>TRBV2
ASGRRGHGSNQPQH
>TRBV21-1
ASSKGGRHHSNQPQH
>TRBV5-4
ASSSGTDKGNEQF
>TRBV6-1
ASSNQGLNTEAF
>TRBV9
ASSVVINTEAF
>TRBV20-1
SAPGLRNEQF
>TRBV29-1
SAASRGQPQH
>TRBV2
ASRAGWGGYT
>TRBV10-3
AISGTHRFDTQY
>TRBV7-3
ASSQQGLLSTDTQY
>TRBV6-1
ASSADTGTGGNEQF
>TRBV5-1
ASSTLTGGITSYEQY
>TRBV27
ASSSLGENSYEQY
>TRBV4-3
ASSHGDRVTEAF
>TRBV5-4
ASSHKSTYVLT
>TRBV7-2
ASSLSRGGSEQF
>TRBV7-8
ASSRRATWDSPLH
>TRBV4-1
ASSSTEDRDEQY
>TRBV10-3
AMREQGSDTQY
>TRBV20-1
SARGKQY
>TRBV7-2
ASSLDPGGAAYNEQF
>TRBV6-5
ASSYSFTGQHTEAF
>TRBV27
ASSDFDGNEKLF
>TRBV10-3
AISEPEAGGEQF
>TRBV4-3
ASSHRRTTNEKLF
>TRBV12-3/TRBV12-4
ASSWGQGRAVEQY
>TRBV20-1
SASPSQYNEQF
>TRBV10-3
AVGGGPILT
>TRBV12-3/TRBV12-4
ASTEELDNEQF
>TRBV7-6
ASSFFRGAHGYGYT